These 30 T cell receptor beta chains originate from one sample sequenced in a study of blood T cell repertoires in COVID-19. Assay: immunoSEQ multiplex PCR; the TCRdb copy retains only in-frame clones and omits some. The repertoire holds some 130,000 clones, more than 70% seen once, with more than 3.5% in the top ten. Sequenced sample: peripheral blood. These receptors came from a woman aged 55-69 years with acute or convalescent COVID-19.

The chain carries TRBV30 and TRBJ2-2; weak D call: TRBD2 (6 bases). CDR1 is GTSNPN and CDR2 is SVGIG in the germline V gene (reference sequence). Between the trimmed V and J ends, which lost 7 bases and 5 bases, there was a span of 17 bases. This CDR3 has 14 amino acids. The CDR3 coding sequence is TGTGCCTTTGCCCCGGGACTCTCGACCGGGGAGCTGTTTTTT. Its protein is CAFAPGLSTGELFF.

V and J are TRBV27 and TRBJ2-7; TRBD2 aligns across 10 bases. With V trimmed by 11 bases and J by 2 bases, 3 bases remained unmatched. Germline V gives CDR1 MNHEY, CDR2 SMNVEV (reference sequence). CDR3 length: 12 amino acids. The CDR3 protein is CAGSGRAYEQYV. In nucleotides, the CDR3 is TGTGCCGGGAGCGGGAGGGCCTACGAGCAGTACGTC.

The chain joins TRBV28 to TRBJ2-3; TRBD1 matches 8 bases. Trimming cost V 6 bases and J 3 bases; bases outside gene matches: 5. CDR1 and CDR2 from the germline V gene are MDHEN and SYDVKM. This CDR3 has 14 residues. The CDR3 sequence: CASRDRGSTDTQYF. The CDR3, as DNA: TGTGCCAGCAGAGACAGGGGTTCAACAGATACGCAGTATTTT.

A note on this clone: The same CDR3 can be traced to other DNA sequences in this sample. This chain joins TRBV28 and TRBJ1-1; D gene unclear. V dropped 4 bases and J dropped 1 base, with 7 bases sitting between them. This CDR3 comprises 13 residues. The V gene's germline CDR1 is MDHEN and CDR2 SYDVKM. Written as DNA, the CDR3 is TGTGCCAGCAGTTACCCAGGGAACACTGAAGCTTTCTTT. It yields the protein CASSYPGNTEAFF.

J is TRBJ1-2 and V is TRBV19; the match to TRBD1 covers 7 bases. Per germline, CDR1 LNHDA and CDR2 SQIVND (reference sequence). The CDR3 runs to 15 residues. Trimming removed 3 bases from V and 6 bases from J; junction bases left unmatched: 10. The CDR3 is CASSIHGGGINGYTF. Here the CDR3 DNA reads TGTGCCAGTAGTATCCACGGAGGGGGCATCAATGGCTACACCTTC.

The chain uses TRBV2 and TRBJ2-3; D unresolved. Deletions cut 4 bases from V and 2 bases from J, with 4 bases between. CDR1 and CDR2 from the germline V gene are SNHLY and FYNNEI. The CDR3 consists of 12 residues. The CDR3 sequence: CASSVYTDTQYF. The DNA for the CDR3 is TGTGCCAGCAGTGTGTACACAGATACGCAGTATTTT.

V gene TRBV30 combines with J gene TRBJ1-4; TRBD1 might be the D (6 bases). Germline V gene data show CDR1 as GTSNPN and CDR2 as SVGIG (reference sequence). Deletions cut 4 bases from V and 7 bases from J, with 16 bases between. The CDR3 has 14 amino acids. CDR3 sequence reads: CAWNRAGGLEKLFF. The CDR3, as DNA: TGTGCCTGGAACCGCGCGGGGGGCCTTGAAAAACTGTTTTTT.

The chain has TRBV4-2 and TRBJ1-5; 10 bases fit TRBD1. The junction had 9 bases not matched to a gene; V was cut back by 5 bases and J by 5 bases. The CDR3 runs to 16 residues. Germline-derived CDR1 and CDR2 are LGHNA and YNFKEQ. CDR3 in amino acids: CASSYNAGTGDQPQHF. The CDR3 DNA reads TGTGCCAGCAGCTACAACGCCGGGACAGGGGATCAGCCCCAGCATTTT.

This rearrangement joins TRBV28 to TRBJ2-5; a weak D match, TRBD2 (6 bases). The CDR3 sequence is 17 residues long. V lost 5 bases to trimming and J lost 9 bases, with 28 bases between them. Germline V CDR1 and CDR2: MDHEN, SYDVKM. The CDR3 DNA sequence: TGTGCCAGCAGTGCACCCATCCCCGGGACTGCCACTCAGGCCCAGTACTTC. It is translated as CASSAPIPGTATQAQYF.

This clone was picked up a small number of times. The chain uses TRBV6-1 and TRBJ1-2; no definite D call. CDR3 size: 15 residues. The germline V gene encodes CDR1 MNHNS and CDR2 SASEGT. V was clipped by 1 base and J by 0 bases, with 9 bases between them. In DNA form, the CDR3 reads TGTGCCAGCAGTGAAGTGGCAGTTACTAACTATGGCTACACCTTC. This sequence encodes CASSEVAVTNYGYTF.

This clone was seen only a few times. The chain links TRBV18 to TRBJ1-4; D not resolved. V was clipped by 3 bases and J by 6 bases, with 11 bases between them. CDR3 size: 14 residues. Germline V gene sequence: CDR1 KGHSH, CDR2 LQKENI. For the CDR3, the DNA is TGTGCCAGCTCACCCTGGGGAGCAGATGAAAAACTGTTTTTT. This translates into CASSPWGADEKLFF. The whole variable domain, remainder taken from reference TRBV18 and TRBJ1-4, is NAGVMQNPRHLVRRRGQEARLRCSPMKGHSHVYWYRQLPEEGLKFMVYLQKENIIDESGMPKERFSAEFPKEGPSILRIQQVVRGDSAAYFCASSPWGADEKLFFGSGTQLSVL.

CDR3 coding DNA: TGTGCCAGCAGCGTGGGACAGGGGGTCGAGGGCTACACCTTC. Its translation is CASSVGQGVEGYTF. This chain links TRBV7-9 with TRBJ1-2; 11 bases match TRBD1. The CDR3 has 14 residues. From germline, CDR1 is SEHNR and CDR2 FQNEAQ (reference sequence). V gave up 5 bases and J gave up 8 bases; unmatched junction bases: 7.

In this sample, this clone turned up a few times. The chain employs TRBV19 and TRBJ1-2; 10 nucleotides agree with TRBD1. V lost 5 bases to trimming and J lost 8 bases; unmatched junction nucleotides: 5. This CDR3 region has 13 residues. In germline, CDR1 is LNHDA, CDR2 SQIVND (reference sequence). CDR3 region: CASSLGQGNGYTF. In nucleotides, the CDR3 is TGTGCCAGTAGTCTGGGACAGGGGAACGGCTACACCTTC.

The CDR3 DNA is TGTGCCAGCAACCTCGTCCAGGGCCAGCAGAATGAGCAGTTCTTC. Encoded protein: CASNLVQGQQNEQFF. The rearrangement uses TRBV27 and TRBJ2-1, with TRBD1 as a possible D gene (5 bases). The CDR3 totals 15 residues. With 7 bases removed from V and 7 bases from J, the gap between germline ends came to 20 bases. Germline CDR1 and CDR2: MNHEY and SMNVEV (reference sequence).

V usage is TRBV3-1 (or the pseudogene TRBV3-2) and J usage is TRBJ2-5, with no clear D. In germline, CDR1 is LGHDT, CDR2 YNNKEL (reference sequence). The CDR3 length is 13 residues. V shed 1 base and J shed 4 bases, with 7 bases lying between them. The CDR3 region has the DNA TGTGCCAGCAGCCAAGGAGTGCTAGAGACCCAGTACTTC. Protein product: CASSQGVLETQYF.

This chain uses TRBV7-9 with TRBJ1-1; 7 bases agree with TRBD1. This CDR3 is built from 14 residues. Germline lookup yields CDR1 SEHNR and CDR2 FQNEAQ (reference sequence). Germline trimming cut 5 bases from V and 0 bases from J; bases unmatched to any gene: 3. The CDR3 DNA reads TGTGCCAGCAGCGAACAGGGGATGAACACTGAAGCTTTCTTT. Its translation: CASSEQGMNTEAFF.

The rearrangement uses TRBV6-5 and TRBJ2-1; 9 nucleotides match TRBD2. Germline-derived CDR1 and CDR2 are MNHEY and SVGAGI. CDR3 length equals 14 residues. Losses at the gene ends were 4 bases for V and 2 bases for J; bases not matched to a gene: 0. For the CDR3, the DNA is TGTGCCAGCAGTTCTAGCGGGGCCTACAATGAGCAGTTCTTC. Protein: CASSSSGAYNEQFF.

This clone has a single count. Here the CDR3 reads CASSEWLKGGTNEKLFF. The CDR3 DNA is TGTGCCAGCAGTGAATGGTTAAAGGGAGGCACTAATGAAAAACTGTTTTTT. This chain connects TRBV6-1 to TRBJ1-4, with D unclear. The length of the CDR3 is 17 residues. V was shortened by 2 bases and J by 2 bases, with 15 bases between the two germline ends. Germline CDR1 is MNHNS and CDR2 is SASEGT.

The gene calls are TRBV19 and TRBJ1-5; possibly TRBD1 for D (6 bases). Germline V CDR1 and CDR2: LNHDA, SQIVND (reference sequence). The CDR3 contains 15 residues. The germline V and J ends were trimmed by 8 bases and 3 bases, with 17 bases remaining between them. CDR3 sequence: CASSSGGSPNQPQHF. CDR3 DNA sequence: TGTGCCAGTTCCTCGGGGGGCAGCCCCAATCAGCCCCAGCATTTT.

The genes are TRBV4-1 and TRBJ2-5, with D possibly matching TRBD2 (6 bases). Germline CDR1 and CDR2: MGHRA and YSYEKL. V dropped 1 base and J dropped 4 bases, with 10 bases sitting between them. The CDR3 spans 14 residues. The CDR3 DNA reads TGCGCCAGCAGCCAAGGACCCGGGAGAGAGACCCAGTACTTC. Protein product: CASSQGPGRETQYF.

The rearrangement uses TRBV15 and TRBJ1-5, with D possibly being TRBD1 (6 bases). This CDR3 comprises 19 residues. With 0 bases removed from V and 2 bases from J, the gap between germline ends came to 20 bases. The germline V gene has CDR1 LNHNV and CDR2 YYDKDF (reference sequence). This chain's CDR3 is CATSREKDSGVWGNQPQHF. Written as DNA, the CDR3 is TGTGCCACCAGCAGAGAAAAGGACAGTGGGGTGTGGGGCAATCAGCCCCAGCATTTT.

This chain uses TRBV10-1 with TRBJ2-7; the match to TRBD1 covers 7 bases. This CDR3 spans 16 amino acids. V shed 2 bases, J shed 3 bases, and the junction held 10 bases outside the gene matches. Germline V gene lookup returns CDR1 WNHNN and CDR2 SYGVQD (reference sequence). CDR3 sequence reads: CASSEPYGDSRYEQYV. For the CDR3, the DNA is TGCGCCAGCAGTGAGCCTTATGGGGACAGCCGCTACGAGCAGTACGTC.

A single count supports this clone. The chain uses TRBV2 and TRBJ2-5; no clear D gene. CDR3 size: 14 residues. The V end lost 2 bases, the J end lost 2 bases, and 9 bases lay between the germline ends. Per germline, CDR1 SNHLY and CDR2 FYNNEI. CDR3 sequence reads: CASSERNSQETQYF. In nucleotides, the CDR3 is TGTGCCAGCAGTGAAAGGAACAGTCAAGAGACCCAGTACTTC.

This clone was observed a handful of times. The CDR3 bases are TGTGCAAGCCGATCGGACAGGGCCAGGGGCTACACCTTC. As protein: CASRSDRARGYTF. This chain uses TRBV6-5 with TRBJ1-2; TRBD1 matches 8 bases. Germline CDR1 MNHEY, CDR2 SVGAGI. The CDR3 extends over 13 amino acids.

The CDR3 DNA sequence: TGTGCCATCAAAGGAGTTTTAGATACGCAGTATTTT. This codes for CAIKGVLDTQYF. V is TRBV10-3 and J is TRBJ2-3; D gene uncertain. V lost 7 bases to trimming and J lost 5 bases, with 10 bases between them. From germline, CDR1 is ENHRY and CDR2 SYGVKD. This CDR3 spans 12 amino acids.

The V call is TRBV29-1, the J call TRBJ1-1; 8 bases match TRBD1. The germline gives CDR1 SQVTM, CDR2 ANQGSEA. V lost 1 base and J lost 4; bases outside the gene matches: 5. The CDR3 has 14 residues. CDR3 nucleotide sequence: TGCAGCGTTGAAGGGAGGACAGGGAGCACTGAAGCTTTCTTT. It encodes CSVEGRTGSTEAFF.

The V call is TRBV2, the J call TRBJ1-4; tentatively, D is TRBD1 (6 bases). CDR1 and CDR2 from the germline V gene are SNHLY and FYNNEI. CDR3 length equals 16 residues. Trimming stripped 5 bases from V and 3 bases from J, with 16 bases between. CDR3 bases: TGTGCCAGCAGTAGTCCTTTACAGGGTCCTAATGAAAAACTGTTTTTT. Its protein product is CASSSPLQGPNEKLFF.

This rearrangement joins TRBV29-1 to TRBJ2-2, with 10 bases fitting TRBD2. Trimming took 6 bases from V and 10 from J; bases not matched to a gene: 11. The germline gives CDR1 SQVTM, CDR2 ANQGSEA. The CDR3 is made up of 14 amino acids. The chain's CDR3 is CSVGGLAGVSELFF. CDR3 sequence (DNA): TGCAGCGTGGGGGGGCTAGCGGGAGTGTCGGAGCTGTTTTTT.

The chain couples TRBV9 to TRBJ2-1, with TRBD2 matching 14 bases. With 3 bases clipped from V and 8 bases from J, the junction kept 7 bases outside the gene matches. The germline CDR1 and CDR2 sequences are SGDLS and YYNGEE. The CDR3 totals 16 residues. CDR3 nucleotides: TGTGCCAGCAGCGCTGGACTAGCGGGAGGTCCCGATGAGCAGTTCTTC. Protein sequence: CASSAGLAGGPDEQFF.

CDR3 bases: TGTGCCAGCAGCCAAGCCTTCTCTAGCGGGAGTGGCAATGAGCAGTTCTTC. Translating gives CASSQAFSSGSGNEQFF. This chain links TRBV3-1 (or the pseudogene TRBV3-2) with TRBJ2-1; 10 nucleotides agree with TRBD2. J gave up 6 bases and V 1 base, and 9 bases lay outside the gene matches. This CDR3 comprises 17 residues. The germline CDR1 and CDR2 sequences are LGHDT and YNNKEL (reference sequence).